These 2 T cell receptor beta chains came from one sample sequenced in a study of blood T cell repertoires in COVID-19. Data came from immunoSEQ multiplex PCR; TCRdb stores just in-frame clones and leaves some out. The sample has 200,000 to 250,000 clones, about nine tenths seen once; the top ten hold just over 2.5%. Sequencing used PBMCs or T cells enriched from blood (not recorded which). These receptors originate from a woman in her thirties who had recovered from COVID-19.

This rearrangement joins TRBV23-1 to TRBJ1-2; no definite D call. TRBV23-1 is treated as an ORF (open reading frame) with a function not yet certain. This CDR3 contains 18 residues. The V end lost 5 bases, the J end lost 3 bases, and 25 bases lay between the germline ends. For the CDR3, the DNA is TGCGCCAGCAGTTTGGTTAGCCCCTCTCCTTGCGCAGACTATGGCTACACCTTC. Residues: CASSLVSPSPCADYGYTF.

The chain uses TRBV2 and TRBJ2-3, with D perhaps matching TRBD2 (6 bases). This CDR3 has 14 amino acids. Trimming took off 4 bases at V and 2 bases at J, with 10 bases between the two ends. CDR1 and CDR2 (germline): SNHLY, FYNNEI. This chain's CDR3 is CASSVGLDTDTQYF. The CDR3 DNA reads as TGTGCCAGCAGTGTGGGACTCGACACAGATACGCAGTATTTT.